This T cell receptor (beta chain) originates from a study of CD8 T cells in Susac syndrome. Study at large: Active disease was present in about 6 of the sequenced Susac syndrome patients, whereas about 8 of them were in remission. Findings of the study overall: The authors found no clonal expansion in Susac syndrome CD4+ T cell repertoires.

Negative isolation was used for CD8+ and CD4+ T cells and FACS enrichment for TEMRA cells. Reverse transcription of about 0.45 to 1 ug RNA was performed with random hexamers. TCRdb fed the immunoSEQ multiplex PCR reads into MiXCR, producing one record per CDR3 protein. The table includes roughly 180,000 distinct CDR3 sequences, 85% to 95% detected once. Regarding this clonotype: Antigen specificity is unknown.

Source material: CD4+ T cells from PBMCs. The sequence came from a human donor with Susac syndrome.

The CDR3 reads CASGLMVNTEAFF. CDR3 in DNA: TGTGCTAGTGGTTTAATGGTGAACACTGAAGCTTTCTTT. The chain combines TRBV12-5 with TRBJ1-1; unclear D gene. Trimming left V 3 bases short and J 0 bases short, with 5 bases between. CDR1 and CDR2 (germline): LGHNT, FRNRAP. The CDR3 length is 13 residues.